The 21 T cell receptor beta chains reported below all come from one sample, sequenced in a study of OX40 agonist ivuxolimab in advanced cancers. TCRdb's copy holds only in-frame clones and misses some; the assay was immunoSEQ multiplex PCR. The sample lists about 85,000 clones, roughly four fifths seen once, with 6.6% in the top ten. Sequencing used CD4+ or CD8+ T cells sorted from blood, obtained in a trial of the OX40 agonist ivuxolimab. Every receptor here comes from an adult with an advanced solid tumor such as melanoma, head and neck, liver or kidney cancer.

This sequence joins TRBV21-1 and TRBJ2-2; the listed D gene, TRBD2, was not tested against the DNA. TRBV21-1 is reported as a pseudogene. This CDR3 contains 18 residues. CDR3: CASSKTSGGAPRAGELFF. CDR3 DNA sequence: TGTGCCAGCAGCAAGACTAGCGGGGGGGCTCCCAGGGCCGGGGAGCTGTTTTTT.

The rearrangement uses TRBV5-1 and TRBJ2-7; D might be TRBD1 (6 bases). The CDR3 totals 11 residues. The V end was cut by 4 bases, the J end by 6 bases, with 8 bases between. Germline V lookup: CDR1 SGHRS, CDR2 YFSETQ. The CDR3 loop is CASSPGVEQYF. CDR3 nucleotides: TGCGCCAGCAGCCCAGGGGTCGAGCAGTACTTC.

This chain uses TRBV2 with TRBJ2-3; D might be TRBD2 (5 bases). Trimming stripped 4 bases from V and 1 base from J, with 6 bases between. CDR3 size: 13 residues. In germline, CDR1 is SNHLY, CDR2 FYNNEI. The CDR3 protein is CASSAGGTDTQYF. DNA for the CDR3: TGTGCCAGCAGTGCCGGGGGCACAGATACGCAGTATTTT.

This chain connects TRBV12-5 to TRBJ2-5; TRBD1 matches 9 bases. Per the germline V gene, CDR1 is LGHNT and CDR2 is FRNRAP. J gave up 1 base and V 7 bases, and 7 bases lay outside the gene matches. CDR3 length: 15 residues. CDR3 coding DNA: TGTGCTAGTGCCGACGCGGGACAGGGCCAAGAGACCCAGTACTTC. The encoded protein is CASADAGQGQETQYF.

The chain employs TRBV14 and TRBJ2-5, with 9 bases that match TRBD2. V lost 1 base and J lost 5; bases outside the gene matches: 5. This CDR3 comprises 15 residues. From germline, CDR1 is SGHDN and CDR2 FVKESK. The CDR3 DNA reads as TGTGCCAGCAGCCAAGGTGAAGCGGGAGGCGAGACCCAGTACTTC. The encoded protein is CASSQGEAGGETQYF.

V and J are TRBV19 and TRBJ2-1; 8 nucleotides line up with TRBD2. CDR3 length equals 15 residues. Germline V gene sequence: CDR1 LNHDA, CDR2 SQIVND (reference sequence). J gave up 2 bases and V 8 bases, and 8 bases lay outside the gene matches. The CDR3 DNA reads as TGTGCCAGTTCACTAGCGGTAGAAGCCTACAATGAGCAGTTCTTC. It encodes CASSLAVEAYNEQFF.

This clone was detected a few times. The V call is TRBV7-9, the J call TRBJ2-5, with D uncertain. The germline V gene has CDR1 SEHNR and CDR2 FQNEAQ (reference sequence). The CDR3 has 15 residues. Deletions cut 5 bases from V and 1 base from J, with 14 bases between. The CDR3 reads CASSPPSAAQETQYF. CDR3 sequence (DNA): TGTGCCAGCAGCCCCCCTTCAGCAGCCCAAGAGACCCAGTACTTC. The whole variable domain, filled in from reference TRBV7-9 and TRBJ2-5, reads DTGVSQNPRHKITKRGQNVTFRCDPISEHNRLYWYRQTLGQGPEFLTYFQNEAQLEKSRLLSDRFSAERPKGSFSTLEIQRTEQGDSAMYLCASSPPSAAQETQYFGPGTRLLVL.

This clone was observed a single time. This sequence joins TRBV7-9 and TRBJ2-3, with 7 bases aligning to TRBD1. Trimming cost V 6 bases and J 4 bases; bases outside gene matches: 7. Per the germline V gene, CDR1 is SEHNR and CDR2 is FQNEAQ (reference sequence). This CDR3 contains 14 residues. CDR3 DNA sequence: TGTGCCAGCAGACTCACAGGGGTTTCAGATACGCAGTATTTT. Residues: CASRLTGVSDTQYF.

The chain employs TRBV5-1 and TRBJ2-1; tentative D call: TRBD1 (6 bases). In germline, CDR1 is SGHRS, CDR2 YFSETQ. The CDR3 runs 15 residues. Trimming shortened V by 0 bases and J by 5 bases, and 12 bases separated the two germline ends. CDR3 in DNA: TGCGCCAGCAGCTTGGGAGGACAGTCAAACAATGAGCAGTTCTTC. Translating it yields CASSLGGQSNNEQFF.

This clone was observed once. V and J are TRBV19 and TRBJ2-6; a possible D gene is TRBD2 (5 bases). This CDR3 has 19 amino acids. V lost 5 bases and J 0 bases, leaving 20 bases between the germline ends. CDR1 and CDR2 (germline): LNHDA, SQIVND (reference sequence). The CDR3 DNA is TGTGCCAGTAGTCCAGCGACCTCGGGATTCCTCTCTGGGGCCAACGTCCTGACTTTC. Amino acid sequence: CASSPATSGFLSGANVLTF.

The chain links TRBV6-5 to TRBJ2-1, with 7 nucleotides matching TRBD2. The CDR3 is made up of 15 amino acids. V shed 5 bases and J 0 bases; nucleotides not matched to a gene: 4. CDR1 and CDR2 (germline): MNHEY, SVGAGI. CDR3 sequence (DNA): TGTGCCAGCAGTCCCGGGGGGACCTCCTACAATGAGCAGTTCTTC. Translation gives CASSPGGTSYNEQFF.

The rearrangement joins TRBV28 to TRBJ1-5, with D possibly being TRBD1 (5 bases). The CDR3 is 16 residues long. Germline CDR1 MDHEN, CDR2 SYDVKM. Trimming stripped 3 bases from V and 6 bases from J, with 18 bases between. The CDR3 sequence: CASSLSVGAGLQPQHF. The CDR3 DNA reads TGTGCCAGCAGTTTGAGTGTCGGTGCAGGGCTTCAGCCCCAGCATTTT.

V gene TRBV4-1 combines with J gene TRBJ2-2; D is perhaps TRBD2 (5 bases). The V and J ends lost 0 bases and 5 bases respectively, with 19 bases between them. CDR3 length equals 18 residues. The germline V gene encodes CDR1 MGHRA and CDR2 YSYEKL. CDR3: CASSQEGRLPRRTGELFF. The CDR3 nucleotides are TGCGCCAGCAGCCAAGAGGGCCGCCTACCCCGGAGGACCGGGGAGCTGTTTTTT.

V gene TRBV5-4 combines with J gene TRBJ2-1, with D tentatively TRBD1 or TRBD2 (6 bases each). The germline CDR1 and CDR2 sequences are SGHNT and YYREEE (reference sequence). V dropped 2 bases and J dropped 0 bases, with 9 bases sitting between them. The CDR3 loop spans 15 amino acids. The CDR3 region is CASSLGGSSYNEQFF. In nucleotides, the CDR3 is TGTGCCAGCAGCTTAGGGGGGAGCTCCTACAATGAGCAGTTCTTC.

This clone was seen only once. This chain uses TRBV13 with TRBJ2-1; 11 positions match TRBD2. The CDR3 totals 19 residues. CDR1 is PRHDT, CDR2 FYEKMQ, per germline (reference sequence). V lost 2 bases and J lost 6; bases outside the gene matches: 15. CDR3 in amino acids: CASSLTLTSGSPAGNEQFF. CDR3 sequence (DNA): TGTGCCAGCAGCTTAACCCTCACTAGCGGGAGCCCAGCTGGCAATGAGCAGTTCTTC.

This sequence joins TRBV9 and TRBJ2-5; 7 nucleotides match TRBD1. Germline CDR1 SGDLS, CDR2 YYNGEE. J gave up 5 bases and V 0 bases, and 13 bases lay outside the gene matches. The CDR3 extends over 17 amino acids. This CDR3 is CASSVAPLQGRRETQYF. The CDR3 DNA reads as TGTGCCAGCAGCGTAGCCCCCCTACAGGGGAGAAGGGAGACCCAGTACTTC.

The J gene is TRBJ1-2, the V gene TRBV28, with 8 bases identical to TRBD1. With V trimmed by 6 bases and J by 1 base, 13 bases remained unmatched. Per germline, CDR1 MDHEN and CDR2 SYDVKM. This CDR3 has 17 amino acids. CDR3 residues: CASRPSGTGKLNYGYTF. As DNA, the CDR3 is TGTGCCAGCAGACCCTCCGGGACAGGCAAACTTAACTATGGCTACACCTTC.

In its sample, this clone is medium-sized. The chain has TRBV4-1 and TRBJ2-1; 11 nucleotides match TRBD2. There are 17 residues in the CDR3. V was pared by 2 bases and J by 0 bases, with 3 bases of the junction left unmatched. From germline, CDR1 is MGHRA and CDR2 YSYEKL. CDR3 sequence reads: CASSQTSGGSSYNEQFF. CDR3 bases: TGCGCCAGCAGCCAAACTAGCGGGGGATCCTCCTACAATGAGCAGTTCTTC.

The chain combines TRBV5-1 with TRBJ2-6; D unclear. Germline assignment: CDR1 SGHRS and CDR2 YFSETQ. The CDR3 extends over 15 amino acids. Trimming left V 2 bases short and J 2 bases short, with 8 bases between. The chain's CDR3 is CASSFQVAGANVLTF. The CDR3 DNA reads TGCGCCAGCAGCTTTCAGGTAGCTGGGGCCAACGTCCTGACTTTC.

The rearrangement joins TRBV19 to TRBJ1-6, with 8 nucleotides matching TRBD1. Germline-derived CDR1 and CDR2 are LNHDA and SQIVND (reference sequence). The CDR3 extends over 15 amino acids. The V segment lost 3 bases and the J segment 7 bases; nucleotides outside the gene matches: 5. The CDR3 loop is CASSISTGVNSPLHF. CDR3 in DNA: TGTGCCAGTAGTATTTCGACAGGGGTAAATTCACCCCTCCACTTT.

The CDR3 DNA sequence: TGTGCCAGCAGCTTACACTCTCAGGGGACGGGCGGGGAGCTGTTTTTT. Protein sequence: CASSLHSQGTGGELFF. This sequence joins TRBV11-3 and TRBJ2-2; D is possibly TRBD1 (6 bases). Trimming pared 2 bases from V and 7 bases from J, leaving 17 bases between. Germline CDR1 reads SGHNT; CDR2 reads YENEEA. This CDR3 is built from 16 residues.